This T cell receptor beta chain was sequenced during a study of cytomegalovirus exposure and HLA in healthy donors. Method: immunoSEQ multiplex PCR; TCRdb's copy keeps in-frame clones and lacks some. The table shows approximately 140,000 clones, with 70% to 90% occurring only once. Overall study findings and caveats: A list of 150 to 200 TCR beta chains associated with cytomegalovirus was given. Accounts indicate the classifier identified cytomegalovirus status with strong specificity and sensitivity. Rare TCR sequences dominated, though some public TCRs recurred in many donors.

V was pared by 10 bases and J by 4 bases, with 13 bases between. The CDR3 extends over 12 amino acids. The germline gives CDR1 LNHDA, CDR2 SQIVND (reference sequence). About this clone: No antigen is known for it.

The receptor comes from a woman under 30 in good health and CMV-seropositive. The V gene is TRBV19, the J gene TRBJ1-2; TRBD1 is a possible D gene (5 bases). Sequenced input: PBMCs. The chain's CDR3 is CAISQGFYGYTF. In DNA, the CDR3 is TGTGCCATCAGCCAGGGTTTCTATGGCTACACCTTC. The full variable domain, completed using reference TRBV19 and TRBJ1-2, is DGGITQSPKYLFRKEGQNVTLSCEQNLNHDAMYWYRQDPGQGLRLIYYSQIVNDFQKGDIAEGYSVSREKKESFPLTVTSAQKNPTAFYLCAISQGFYGYTFGSGTRLTVV.